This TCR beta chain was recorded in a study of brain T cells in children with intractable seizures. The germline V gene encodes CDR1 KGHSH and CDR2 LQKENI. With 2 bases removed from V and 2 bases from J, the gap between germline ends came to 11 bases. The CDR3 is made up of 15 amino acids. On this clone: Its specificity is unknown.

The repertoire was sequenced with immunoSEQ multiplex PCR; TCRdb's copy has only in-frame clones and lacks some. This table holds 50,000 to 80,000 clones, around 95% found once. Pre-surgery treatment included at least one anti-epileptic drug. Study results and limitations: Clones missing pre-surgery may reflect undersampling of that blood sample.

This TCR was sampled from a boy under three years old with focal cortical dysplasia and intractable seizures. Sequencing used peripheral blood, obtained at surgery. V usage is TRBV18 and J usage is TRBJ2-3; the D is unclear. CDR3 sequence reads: CASSPSALNTDTQYF. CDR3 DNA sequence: TGTGCCAGCTCACCATCTGCTTTAAACACAGATACGCAGTATTTT.